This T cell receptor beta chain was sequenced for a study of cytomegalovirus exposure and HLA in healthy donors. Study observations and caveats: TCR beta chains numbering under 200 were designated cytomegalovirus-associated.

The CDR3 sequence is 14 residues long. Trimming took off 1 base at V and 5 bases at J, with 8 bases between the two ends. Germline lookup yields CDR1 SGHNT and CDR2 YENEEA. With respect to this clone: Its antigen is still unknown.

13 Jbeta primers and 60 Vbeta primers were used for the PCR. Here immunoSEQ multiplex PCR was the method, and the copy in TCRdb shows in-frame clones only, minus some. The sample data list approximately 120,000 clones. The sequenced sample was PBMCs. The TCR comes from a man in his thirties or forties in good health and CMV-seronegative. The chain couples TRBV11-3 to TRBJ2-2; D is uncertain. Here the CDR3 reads CASSLGTVTGELFF. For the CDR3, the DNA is TGTGCCAGCAGCTTAGGCACTGTAACCGGGGAGCTGTTTTTT.